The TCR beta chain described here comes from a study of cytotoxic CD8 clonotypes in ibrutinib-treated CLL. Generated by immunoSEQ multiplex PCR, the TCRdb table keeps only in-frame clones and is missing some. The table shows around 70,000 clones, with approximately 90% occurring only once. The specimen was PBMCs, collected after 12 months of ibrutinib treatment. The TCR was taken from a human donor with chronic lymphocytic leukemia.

CDR3 coding DNA: TGTGCCAGCAGCTTGGTTAGTTTAGCTGGTATCGGGGAGCTGTTTTTT. Its translation: CASSLVSLAGIGELFF. This rearrangement joins TRBV5-5 to TRBJ2-2, with D unclear. Germline V CDR1 and CDR2: SGHKS, YYEKEE (reference sequence). V shed 0 bases and J shed 7 bases, with 16 bases lying between them. This CDR3 spans 16 amino acids.